This T cell receptor beta chain was profiled in a study of PD-L1 blockade in urothelial cancer. Whole-study context: About 90% of the roughly 30 patients were men who had bladder-origin urothelial cancer. At 3 weeks after treatment start (second dose) and again at 6 weeks, blood was analyzed.

CDR1 and CDR2 from the germline V gene are MNHEY and SMNVEV (reference sequence). V was clipped by 3 bases and J by 3 bases, with 9 bases between them. The CDR3 consists of 13 residues. Libraries were prepared by immunoSEQ multiplex PCR; TCRdb keeps only in-frame clonotypes and omits some of them. Here the sample spans 85,000 to 90,000 clones, under 90% being singletons. As to time point: pretreatment peripheral blood. Urothelial carcinoma in patients was locally advanced or metastatic. Each patient contributed between 1 and 8 total time points of blood mononuclear cells, pretreatment and during treatment.

The sequencing here drew on PBMCs, taken around atezolizumab (anti-PD-L1) treatment. The J gene is TRBJ2-7, the V gene TRBV27, with a tentative D call TRBD1 (5 bases). The receptor was isolated from a man aged 60-69 years with urothelial cancer. The CDR3 region is CASSFRQYYEQYF. The CDR3 nucleotides are TGTGCCAGCAGTTTCCGACAGTACTACGAGCAGTACTTC.